The 5 T cell receptor beta chains presented below share a single source sample, sequenced in a study of cytomegalovirus exposure and HLA in healthy donors. The PCR employed 60 Vbeta primers together with 13 Jbeta primers. Sequencing used immunoSEQ multiplex PCR; TCRdb keeps in-frame clones, though not all of them. Of under 200,000 clones listed, approximately 80% were seen once; the top ten hold 6.3%. Source material: PBMCs. These receptors all come from a male donor in good health and CMV-seropositive.

V and J are TRBV6-6 and TRBJ2-5; D remains unclear. The J call may be faulty, since TRBJ2-7 better matches the DNA end. The CDR3 runs to 14 residues. Germline lookup yields CDR1 MNHNY and CDR2 SVGAGI (reference sequence). The CDR3 DNA reads TGTGCCAGCAGTTCCCCCGGGTTTCCCTACGAGCAGTACTTC. Encoded protein: CASSSPGFPYEQYF.

The gene calls are TRBV6-1 and TRBJ2-7, with 10 bases that match TRBD1. With 4 bases clipped from V and 10 bases from J, the junction kept 10 bases outside the gene matches. The CDR3 extends over 14 amino acids. The germline V gene encodes CDR1 MNHNS and CDR2 SASEGT. The CDR3 DNA reads TGTGCCAGCAGTGGCCGGGACAGGGGTTCCCCCCAGTACTTC. As protein: CASSGRDRGSPQYF.

This rearrangement joins TRBV5-1 to TRBJ2-5; 10 bases match TRBD1. The CDR3 totals 15 residues. In germline, CDR1 is SGHRS, CDR2 YFSETQ. The CDR3 DNA follows: TGCGGCACAAGTCGGGGACAGGGGCCCCAAGAGACCCAGTACTTC. Translation gives CGTSRGQGPQETQYF.

In this sample, this clone turned up once. The gene calls are TRBV18 and TRBJ1-1; D not resolved. CDR1 and CDR2 from the germline V gene are KGHSH and LQKENI. CDR3 length: 13 residues. V lost 1 base to trimming and J lost 8 bases, with 11 bases between them. The CDR3 bases are TGTGCCAGCTCACCACTCAACAACAGAGAAGCTTTCTTT. It codes for CASSPLNNREAFF.

Turning to this clone: The junction does not match germline at one end; this may be a read error. The rearrangement joins TRBV7-9 to TRBJ2-7; 12 bases are shared with TRBD2. CDR1 and CDR2 (germline): SEHNR, FQNEAQ (reference sequence). The CDR3 totals 15 residues. The chain's CDR3 is CSSSMRLAGVDEQYF. The CDR3, as DNA: TGTTCCAGCAGCATGCGACTAGCGGGAGTTGACGAGCAGTACTTC.